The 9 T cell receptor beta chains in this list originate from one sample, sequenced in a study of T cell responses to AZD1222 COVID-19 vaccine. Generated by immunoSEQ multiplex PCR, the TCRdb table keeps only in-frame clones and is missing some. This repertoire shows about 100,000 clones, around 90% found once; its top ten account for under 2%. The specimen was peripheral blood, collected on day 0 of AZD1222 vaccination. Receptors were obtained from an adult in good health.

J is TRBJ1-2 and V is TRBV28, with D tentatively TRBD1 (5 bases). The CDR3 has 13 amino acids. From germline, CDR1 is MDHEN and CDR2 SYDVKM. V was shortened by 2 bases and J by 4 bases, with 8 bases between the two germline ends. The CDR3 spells CASSLTGSYGYTF. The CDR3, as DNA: TGTGCCAGCAGTTTAACAGGCTCCTATGGCTACACCTTC.

The CDR3 is CASSPETGPQPQHF. The CDR3 DNA sequence: TGTGCCAGCTCACCAGAGACAGGGCCTCAGCCCCAGCATTTT. V gene TRBV18 combines with J gene TRBJ1-5; TRBD1 aligns across 7 bases. Per the germline V gene, CDR1 is KGHSH and CDR2 is LQKENI. The CDR3 loop spans 14 amino acids. With V trimmed by 2 bases and J by 6 bases, 4 bases remained unmatched.

The CDR3 nucleotides are TGTGCCAGCAGTCGAGGAGGCAGGTCGCACCGGCAGCAGTACTTC. It specifies CASSRGGRSHRQQYF. V and J are TRBV28 and TRBJ2-7, with D perhaps TRBD2 (5 bases). V was pared by 5 bases and J by 8 bases, with 22 bases between. Germline CDR1 and CDR2: MDHEN and SYDVKM. The CDR3 consists of 15 residues.

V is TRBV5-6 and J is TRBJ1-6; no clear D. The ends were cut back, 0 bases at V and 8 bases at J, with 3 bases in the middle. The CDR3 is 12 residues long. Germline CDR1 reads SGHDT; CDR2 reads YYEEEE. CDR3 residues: CASSLDDSPLHF. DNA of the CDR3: TGTGCCAGCAGCTTGGATGATTCACCCCTCCACTTT. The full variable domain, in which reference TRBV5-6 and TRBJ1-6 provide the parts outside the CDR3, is DAGVTQSPTHLIKTRGQQVTLRCSPKSGHDTVSWYQQALGQGPQFIFQYYEEEERQRGNFPDRFSGHQFPNYSSELNVNALLLGDSALYLCASSLDDSPLHFGNGTRLTVT.

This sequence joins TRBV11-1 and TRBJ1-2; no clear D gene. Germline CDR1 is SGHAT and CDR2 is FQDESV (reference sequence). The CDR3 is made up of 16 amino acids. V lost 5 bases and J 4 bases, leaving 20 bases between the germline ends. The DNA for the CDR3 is TGTGCCAGCAGCCCCGGTACGAGGGTCCTCTCCTATGGCTACACCTTC. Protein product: CASSPGTRVLSYGYTF.

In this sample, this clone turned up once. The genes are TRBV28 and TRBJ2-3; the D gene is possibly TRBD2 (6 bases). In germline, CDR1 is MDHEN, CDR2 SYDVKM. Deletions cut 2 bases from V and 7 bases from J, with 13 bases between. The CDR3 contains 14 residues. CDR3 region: CASSLGREPYTQYF. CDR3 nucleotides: TGTGCCAGCAGTTTAGGTCGGGAGCCATATACGCAGTATTTT.

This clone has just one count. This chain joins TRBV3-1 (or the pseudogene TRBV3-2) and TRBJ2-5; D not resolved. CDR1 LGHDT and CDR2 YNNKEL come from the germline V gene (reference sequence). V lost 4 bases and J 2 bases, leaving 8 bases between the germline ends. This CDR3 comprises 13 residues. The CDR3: CASSLRFQETQYF. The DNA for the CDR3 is TGTGCCAGCAGCCTCAGGTTTCAAGAGACCCAGTACTTC.

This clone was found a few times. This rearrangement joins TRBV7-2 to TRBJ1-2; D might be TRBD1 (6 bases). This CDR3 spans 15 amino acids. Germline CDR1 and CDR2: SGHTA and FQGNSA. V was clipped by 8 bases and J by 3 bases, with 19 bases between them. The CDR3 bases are TGTGCCAGCTCATATAAGGGGGGGGCTGACTATGGCTACACCTTC. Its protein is CASSYKGGADYGYTF.

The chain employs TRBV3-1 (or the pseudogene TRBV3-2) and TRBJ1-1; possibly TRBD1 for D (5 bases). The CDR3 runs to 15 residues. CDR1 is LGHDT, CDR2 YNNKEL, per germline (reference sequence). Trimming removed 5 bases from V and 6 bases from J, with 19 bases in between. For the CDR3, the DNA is TGTGCCAGCAGCTCCCCAGGGACGGGGGTCCCTGAAGCTTTCTTT. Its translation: CASSSPGTGVPEAFF.